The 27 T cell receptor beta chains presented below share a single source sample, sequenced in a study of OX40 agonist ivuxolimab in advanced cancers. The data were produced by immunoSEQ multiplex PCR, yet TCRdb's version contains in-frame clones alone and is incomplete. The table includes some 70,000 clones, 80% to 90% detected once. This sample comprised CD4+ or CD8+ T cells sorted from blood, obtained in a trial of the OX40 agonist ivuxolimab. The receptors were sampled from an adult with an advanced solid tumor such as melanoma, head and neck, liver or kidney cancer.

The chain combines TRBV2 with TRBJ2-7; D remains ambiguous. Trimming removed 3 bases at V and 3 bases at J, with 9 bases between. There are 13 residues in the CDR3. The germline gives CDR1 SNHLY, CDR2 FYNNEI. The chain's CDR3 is CASSDPGHYEQYF. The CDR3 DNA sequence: TGTGCCAGCAGTGACCCGGGCCACTACGAGCAGTACTTC. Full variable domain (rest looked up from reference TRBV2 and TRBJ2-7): EPEVTQTPSHQVTQMGQEVILRCVPISNHLYFYWYRQILGQKVEFLVSFYNNEISEKSEIFDDQFSVERPDGSNFTLKIRSTKLEDSAMYFCASSDPGHYEQYFGPGTRLTVT.

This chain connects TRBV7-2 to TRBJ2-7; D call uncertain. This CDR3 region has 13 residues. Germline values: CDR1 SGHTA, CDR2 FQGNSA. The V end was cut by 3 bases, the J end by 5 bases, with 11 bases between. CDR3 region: CASSFRVINEQYF. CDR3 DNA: TGTGCCAGCAGCTTTAGGGTTATCAACGAGCAGTACTTC.

The CDR3 sequence: CASSLGTLRSQPQHF. CDR3 in DNA: TGTGCCAGCTCACTCGGGACTCTGAGGAGTCAGCCCCAGCATTTT. The J gene is TRBJ1-5, the V gene TRBV18; possible D gene TRBD1, 5 bases. The V end lost 4 bases, the J end lost 6 bases, and 16 bases lay between the germline ends. The CDR3 totals 15 residues. Germline V gene lookup returns CDR1 KGHSH and CDR2 LQKENI.

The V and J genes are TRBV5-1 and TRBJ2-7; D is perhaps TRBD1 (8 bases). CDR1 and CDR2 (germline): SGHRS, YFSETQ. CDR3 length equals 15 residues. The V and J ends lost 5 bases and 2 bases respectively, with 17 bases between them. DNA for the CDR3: TGCGCCAGCAGGGAACAGGGGGAGGGGGCCTACGAGCAGTACTTC. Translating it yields CASREQGEGAYEQYF.

This chain's CDR3 is CASSPPPLASYNEQFF. CDR3 nucleotide sequence: TGTGCCAGCAGCCCTCCCCCGCTAGCTTCCTACAATGAGCAGTTCTTC. The chain is built from TRBV11-2 and TRBJ2-1; tentatively, D is TRBD2 (5 bases). Trimming stripped 5 bases from V and 1 base from J, with 15 bases between. CDR3 length equals 16 residues. Germline-derived CDR1 and CDR2 are SGHAT and FQNNGV.

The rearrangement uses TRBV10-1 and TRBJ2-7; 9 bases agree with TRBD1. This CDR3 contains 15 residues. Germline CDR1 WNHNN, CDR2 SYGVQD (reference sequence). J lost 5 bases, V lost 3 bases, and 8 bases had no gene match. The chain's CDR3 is CASSEWGTGKDEQYF. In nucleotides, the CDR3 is TGCGCCAGCAGTGAATGGGGGACAGGGAAAGACGAGCAGTACTTC.

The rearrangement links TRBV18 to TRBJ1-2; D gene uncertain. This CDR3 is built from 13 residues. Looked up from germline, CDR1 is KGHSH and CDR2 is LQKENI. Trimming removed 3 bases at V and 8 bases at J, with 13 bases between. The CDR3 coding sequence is TGTGCCAGCTCACCCCCGTCGGCAGAAGGCTACACCTTC. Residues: CASSPPSAEGYTF.

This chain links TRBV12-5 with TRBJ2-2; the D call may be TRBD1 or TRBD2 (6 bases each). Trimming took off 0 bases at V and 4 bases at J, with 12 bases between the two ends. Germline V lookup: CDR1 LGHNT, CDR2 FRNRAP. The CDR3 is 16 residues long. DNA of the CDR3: TGTGCTAGTGGTTTGGTACAAGGGGGAGGCACCGGGGAGCTGTTTTTT. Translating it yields CASGLVQGGGTGELFF.

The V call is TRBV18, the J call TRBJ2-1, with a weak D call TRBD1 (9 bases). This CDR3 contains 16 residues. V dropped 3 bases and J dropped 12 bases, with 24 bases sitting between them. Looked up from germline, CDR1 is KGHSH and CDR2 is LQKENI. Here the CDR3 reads CASSPPEAGQGLGQFF. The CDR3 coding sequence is TGTGCCAGCTCACCCCCCGAAGCGGGACAGGGACTAGGGCAGTTCTTC.

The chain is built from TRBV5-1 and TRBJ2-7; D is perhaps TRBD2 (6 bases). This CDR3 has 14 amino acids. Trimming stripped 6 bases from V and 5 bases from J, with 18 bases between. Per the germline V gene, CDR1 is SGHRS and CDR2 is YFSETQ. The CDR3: CASTGSAGGDEQYF. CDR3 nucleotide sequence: TGCGCCAGCACAGGGTCGGCAGGAGGGGACGAGCAGTACTTC.

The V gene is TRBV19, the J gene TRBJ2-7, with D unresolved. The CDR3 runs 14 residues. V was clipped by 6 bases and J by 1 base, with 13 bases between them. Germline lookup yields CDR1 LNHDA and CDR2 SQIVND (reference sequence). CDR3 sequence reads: CASSERTTSYEQYF. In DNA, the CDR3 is TGTGCCAGTAGCGAAAGGACGACGTCCTACGAGCAGTACTTC.

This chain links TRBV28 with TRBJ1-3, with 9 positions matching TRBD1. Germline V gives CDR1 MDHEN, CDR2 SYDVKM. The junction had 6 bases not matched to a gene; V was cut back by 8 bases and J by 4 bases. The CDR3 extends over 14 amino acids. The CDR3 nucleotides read TGTGCCAGCCGTCCGGGACAGGGAGGAAACACCATATATTTT. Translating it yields CASRPGQGGNTIYF.

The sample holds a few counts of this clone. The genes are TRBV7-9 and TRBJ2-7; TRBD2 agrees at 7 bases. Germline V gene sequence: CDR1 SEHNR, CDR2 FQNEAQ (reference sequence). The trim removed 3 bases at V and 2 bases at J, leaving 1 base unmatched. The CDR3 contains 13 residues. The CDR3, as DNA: TGTGCCAGCAGCTTCCGGGGGGCCTACGAGCAGTACTTC. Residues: CASSFRGAYEQYF.

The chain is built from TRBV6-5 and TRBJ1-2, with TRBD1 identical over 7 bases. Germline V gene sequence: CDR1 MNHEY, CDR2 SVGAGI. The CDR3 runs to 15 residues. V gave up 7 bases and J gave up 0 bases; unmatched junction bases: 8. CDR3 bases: TGTGCCAGCACCCCGACAGGGACGGCTAACTATGGCTACACCTTC. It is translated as CASTPTGTANYGYTF.

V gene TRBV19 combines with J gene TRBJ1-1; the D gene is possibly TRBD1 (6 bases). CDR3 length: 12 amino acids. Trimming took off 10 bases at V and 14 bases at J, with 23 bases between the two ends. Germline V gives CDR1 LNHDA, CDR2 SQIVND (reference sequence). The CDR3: CATPGARVFSFF. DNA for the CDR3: TGTGCCACCCCGGGGGCGCGGGTGTTTTCATTCTTT. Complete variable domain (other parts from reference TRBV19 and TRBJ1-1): DGGITQSPKYLFRKEGQNVTLSCEQNLNHDAMYWYRQDPGQGLRLIYYSQIVNDFQKGDIAEGYSVSREKKESFPLTVTSAQKNPTAFYLCATPGARVFSFFGQGTRLTVV.

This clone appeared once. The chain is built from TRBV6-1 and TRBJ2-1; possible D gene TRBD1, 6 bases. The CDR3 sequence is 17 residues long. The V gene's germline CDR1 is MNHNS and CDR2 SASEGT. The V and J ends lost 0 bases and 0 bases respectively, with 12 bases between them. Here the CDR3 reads CASSEALGGSSYNEQFF. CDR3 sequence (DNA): TGTGCCAGCAGTGAAGCGCTTGGGGGCAGCTCCTACAATGAGCAGTTCTTC.

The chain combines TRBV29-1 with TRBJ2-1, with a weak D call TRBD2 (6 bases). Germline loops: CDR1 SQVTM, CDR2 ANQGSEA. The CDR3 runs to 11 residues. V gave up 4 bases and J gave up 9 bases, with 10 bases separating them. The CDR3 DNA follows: TGCAGCGTTGTGGGGGGTGGTGAGCAGTTCTTC. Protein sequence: CSVVGGGEQFF.

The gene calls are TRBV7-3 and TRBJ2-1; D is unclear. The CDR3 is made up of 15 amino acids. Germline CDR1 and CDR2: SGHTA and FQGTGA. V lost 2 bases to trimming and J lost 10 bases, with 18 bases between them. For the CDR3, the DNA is TGTGCCAGCAGCTTATGGGCATCACCATCCGTAGAGCAGTTCTTC. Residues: CASSLWASPSVEQFF. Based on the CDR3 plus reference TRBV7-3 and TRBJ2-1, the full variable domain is GAGVSQTPSNKVTEKGKYVELRCDPISGHTALYWYRQSLGQGPEFLIYFQGTGAADDSGLPNDRFFAVRPEGSVSTLKIQRTERGDSAVYLCASSLWASPSVEQFFGPGTRLTVL.

The CDR3 is CASSPTGNYGYTF. The CDR3 nucleotides are TGTGCCAGCAGCCCTACAGGGAACTATGGCTACACCTTC. The rearrangement uses TRBV11-1 and TRBJ1-2, with a weak D call TRBD1 (6 bases). The germline V and J ends were trimmed by 5 bases and 2 bases, with 9 bases remaining between them. CDR1 is SGHAT and CDR2 is FQDESV in the germline V gene (reference sequence). This CDR3 comprises 13 residues.

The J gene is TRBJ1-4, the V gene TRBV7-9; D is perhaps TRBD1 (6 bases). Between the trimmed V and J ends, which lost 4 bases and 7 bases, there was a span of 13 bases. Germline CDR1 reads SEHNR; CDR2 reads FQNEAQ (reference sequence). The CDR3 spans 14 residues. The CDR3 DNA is TGTGCCAGCAGCTCCCGGCAGGGGTCTGAAAAACTGTTTTTT. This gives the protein CASSSRQGSEKLFF.

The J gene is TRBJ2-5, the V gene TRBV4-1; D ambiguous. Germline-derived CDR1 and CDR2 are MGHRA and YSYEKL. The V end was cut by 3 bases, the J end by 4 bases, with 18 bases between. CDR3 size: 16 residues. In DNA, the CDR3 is TGCGCCAGCAGCCAGGGTACGGGCGTCCGGTTAGAGACCCAGTACTTC. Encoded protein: CASSQGTGVRLETQYF.

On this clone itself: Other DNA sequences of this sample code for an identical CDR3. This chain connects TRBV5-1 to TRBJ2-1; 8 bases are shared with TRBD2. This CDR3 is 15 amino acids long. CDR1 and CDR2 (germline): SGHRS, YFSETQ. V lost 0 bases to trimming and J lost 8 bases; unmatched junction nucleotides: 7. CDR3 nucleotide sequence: TGCGCCAGCAGCTTGGGGCTCGGGGGGGCGGATGAGCAGTTCTTC. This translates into CASSLGLGGADEQFF.

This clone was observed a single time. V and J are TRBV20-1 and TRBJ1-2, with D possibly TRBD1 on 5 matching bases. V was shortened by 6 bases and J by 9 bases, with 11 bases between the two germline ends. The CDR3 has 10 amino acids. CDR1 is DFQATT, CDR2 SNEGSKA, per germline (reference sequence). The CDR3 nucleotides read TGCAGTGCACTGGACATAAGCTACACCTTC. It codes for CSALDISYTF.

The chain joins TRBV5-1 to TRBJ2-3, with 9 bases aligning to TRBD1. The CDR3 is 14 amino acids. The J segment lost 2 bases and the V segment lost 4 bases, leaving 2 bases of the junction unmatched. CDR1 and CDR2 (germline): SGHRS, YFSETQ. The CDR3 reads CASSRDRVTDTQYF. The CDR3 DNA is TGCGCCAGCAGCCGGGACAGGGTCACAGATACGCAGTATTTT. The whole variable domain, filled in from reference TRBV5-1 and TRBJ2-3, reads KAGVTQTPRYLIKTRGQQVTLSCSPISGHRSVSWYQQTPGQGLQFLFEYFSETQRNKGNFPGRFSGRQFSNSRSEMNVSTLELGDSALYLCASSRDRVTDTQYFGPGTRLTVL.

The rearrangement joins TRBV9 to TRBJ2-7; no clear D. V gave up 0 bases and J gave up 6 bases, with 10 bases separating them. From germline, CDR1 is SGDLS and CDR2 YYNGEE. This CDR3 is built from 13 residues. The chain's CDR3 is CASSVDPPSEQYF. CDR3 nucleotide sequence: TGTGCCAGCAGCGTAGACCCCCCCAGCGAGCAGTACTTC.

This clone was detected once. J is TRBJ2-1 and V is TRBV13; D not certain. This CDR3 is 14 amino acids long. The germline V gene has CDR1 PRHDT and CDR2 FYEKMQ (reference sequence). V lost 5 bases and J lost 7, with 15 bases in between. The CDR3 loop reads CASSRLNVGNEQFF. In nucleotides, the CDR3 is TGTGCCAGCAGCCGATTAAATGTTGGGAATGAGCAGTTCTTC.

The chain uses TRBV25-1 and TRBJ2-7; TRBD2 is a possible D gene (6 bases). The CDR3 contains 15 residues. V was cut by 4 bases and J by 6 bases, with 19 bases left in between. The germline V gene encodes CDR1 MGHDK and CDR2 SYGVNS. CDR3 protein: CASSGVAAFYGEQYF. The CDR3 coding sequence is TGTGCCAGCAGTGGCGTAGCGGCATTTTACGGCGAGCAGTACTTC.